Listed here are 23 T cell receptor beta chains from one sample, sequenced in a study of blood T cell repertoires in COVID-19. TCRdb's table, derived via immunoSEQ multiplex PCR, lists solely in-frame clones and lacks some. The data contain about 430,000 clones, around 89% of them singletons. The sample comprised PBMCs or T cells enriched from blood (not recorded which). These receptors all come from a woman younger than 45 with acute COVID-19.

The V call is TRBV9, the J call TRBJ1-3; possible D gene TRBD1, 6 bases. CDR3 length equals 14 residues. Between the trimmed V and J ends, which lost 3 bases and 1 base, there was a span of 8 bases. Germline assignment: CDR1 SGDLS and CDR2 YYNGEE. Written as DNA, the CDR3 is TGTGCCAGCAGCGCCAGGGGATCTGGAAACACCATATATTTT. Protein product: CASSARGSGNTIYF.

The chain recombines TRBV20-1 with TRBJ1-1, with D perhaps matching TRBD1 (6 bases). CDR1 is DFQATT, CDR2 SNEGSKA, per germline (reference sequence). The germline V and J ends were trimmed by 4 bases and 1 base, with 13 bases remaining between them. The CDR3 is 14 amino acids. CDR3 protein: CSAIDRLQNTEAFF. CDR3 nucleotide sequence: TGCAGTGCTATTGACAGGCTACAGAACACTGAAGCTTTCTTT.

The chain carries TRBV30 and TRBJ2-7; 7 bases are a match to TRBD2. With V trimmed by 1 base and J by 6 bases, 12 bases remained unmatched. The length of the CDR3 is 15 residues. CDR1 GTSNPN and CDR2 SVGIG come from the germline V gene (reference sequence). The CDR3 nucleotides read TGTGCCTGGAGTGGAATAGCGGGTTATATGAGCGAGCAGTACTTC. Its protein is CAWSGIAGYMSEQYF.

The V and J genes are TRBV19 and TRBJ1-6; TRBD1 matches at 8 bases. This CDR3 has 13 amino acids. Germline lookup yields CDR1 LNHDA and CDR2 SQIVND (reference sequence). After removal of 8 bases from V and 10 bases from J, the junction contained 7 bases not matched to a gene. CDR3 residues: CASSDRGESPLHF. In nucleotides, the CDR3 is TGTGCCAGTTCCGACAGGGGAGAGTCACCCCTCCACTTT.

V usage is TRBV4-1 and J usage is TRBJ1-6; tentative D call: TRBD1 (6 bases). This CDR3 has 17 residues. Per the germline V gene, CDR1 is MGHRA and CDR2 is YSYEKL. V was shortened by 1 base and J by 9 bases, with 19 bases between the two germline ends. The CDR3 bases are TGCGCCAGCAGCCAAGGTCGGGACACCTTAACCGGTTCACCCCTCCACTTT. Translation gives CASSQGRDTLTGSPLHF.

The rearrangement links TRBV18 to TRBJ1-3, with no clear D. CDR1 is KGHSH and CDR2 is LQKENI in the germline V gene. The CDR3 spans 14 residues. Trimming took 3 bases from V and 4 from J, leaving 10 bases between them. The CDR3 coding sequence is TGTGCCAGCTCACCCTACCGGGTGGGAAACACCATATATTTT. Translated, it gives CASSPYRVGNTIYF.

The V and J genes are TRBV5-1 and TRBJ1-6; tentatively, D is TRBD1 (6 bases). Germline assignment: CDR1 SGHRS and CDR2 YFSETQ. The CDR3 is 15 residues long. Trimming shortened V by 3 bases and J by 9 bases, and 16 bases separated the two germline ends. The CDR3 spells CASSSTPGVGSPLHF. As DNA, the CDR3 is TGCGCCAGCAGCTCCACCCCAGGGGTAGGTTCACCCCTCCACTTT. Together with reference TRBV5-1 and TRBJ1-6, the CDR3 gives the full variable domain: KAGVTQTPRYLIKTRGQQVTLSCSPISGHRSVSWYQQTPGQGLQFLFEYFSETQRNKGNFPGRFSGRQFSNSRSEMNVSTLELGDSALYLCASSSTPGVGSPLHFGNGTRLTVT.

J is TRBJ1-1 and V is TRBV7-6; no clear D gene. The germline gives CDR1 SGHVS, CDR2 FNYEAQ. The V end lost 3 bases, the J end lost 4 bases, and 9 bases lay between the germline ends. The CDR3 runs to 13 residues. The CDR3 here is CASSFERGTEAFF. CDR3 bases: TGTGCCAGCAGCTTCGAACGGGGCACTGAAGCTTTCTTT. The variable domain in full, completed from reference TRBV7-6 and TRBJ1-1, reads GAGVSQSPRYKVTKRGQDVALRCDPISGHVSLYWYRQALGQGPEFLTYFNYEAQQDKSGLPNDRFSAERPEGSISTLTIQRTEQRDSAMYRCASSFERGTEAFFGQGTRLTVV.

This clone has just a few counts. The chain joins TRBV3-1 (or the pseudogene TRBV3-2) to TRBJ2-1; 7 bases are a match to TRBD1. This CDR3 has 15 amino acids. The junction had 6 bases not matched to a gene; V was cut back by 3 bases and J by 4 bases. In germline, CDR1 is LGHDT, CDR2 YNNKEL (reference sequence). The CDR3 DNA follows: TGTGCCAGCAGCCACTCTAGGGGGCCGTACAATGAGCAGTTCTTC. It specifies CASSHSRGPYNEQFF.

This chain connects TRBV4-3 to TRBJ1-2; TRBD1 matches 8 bases. CDR3 length: 17 residues. V was clipped by 2 bases and J by 1 base; unmatched bases: 9. CDR1 LGHNA and CDR2 YSLEER come from the germline V gene. The CDR3 protein is CASSQMLTGVINYGYTF. The CDR3 nucleotides are TGCGCCAGCAGCCAAATGTTGACAGGGGTTATTAACTATGGCTACACCTTC.

This clone was seen only a few times. V usage is TRBV6-5 and J usage is TRBJ1-1; D ambiguous. The CDR3 spans 14 residues. V lost 6 bases and J 4 bases, leaving 15 bases between the germline ends. Germline assignment: CDR1 MNHEY and CDR2 SVGAGI. The CDR3 sequence is CASSPAGGGTEAFF. The CDR3 nucleotides are TGTGCCAGCAGCCCCGCGGGAGGTGGCACTGAAGCTTTCTTT.

The chain combines TRBV7-2 with TRBJ2-1; 9 bases fit TRBD1. The germline CDR1 and CDR2 sequences are SGHTA and FQGNSA. V gave up 5 bases and J gave up 4 bases; unmatched junction bases: 18. CDR3 size: 19 residues. CDR3 nucleotide sequence: TGTGCCAGCAGCCAATCCGGTTTTGGGGGGACAGGGAGGTACAATGAGCAGTTCTTC. Translated: CASSQSGFGGTGRYNEQFF.

This sequence joins TRBV7-8 and TRBJ2-3; the match to TRBD2 covers 10 bases. In germline, CDR1 is SGHVS, CDR2 FQNEAQ. The V segment lost 5 bases and the J segment 0 bases; nucleotides outside the gene matches: 8. The CDR3 runs 17 residues. Written as DNA, the CDR3 is TGTGCCAGCAGCGGCGTAGCGGGGGGACCTAGCACAGATACGCAGTATTTT. Residues: CASSGVAGGPSTDTQYF.

The chain combines TRBV5-6 with TRBJ2-7, with D possibly matching TRBD1 (6 bases). CDR1 is SGHDT, CDR2 YYEEEE, per germline. The length of the CDR3 is 13 residues. Trimming pared 5 bases from V and 6 bases from J, leaving 15 bases between. CDR3 nucleotide sequence: TGTGCCAGCAGTTTCAACACAGGGAGCGAGCAGTACTTC. Protein sequence: CASSFNTGSEQYF.

The genes are TRBV15 and TRBJ2-2, with 7 bases that match TRBD1. The germline V gene encodes CDR1 LNHNV and CDR2 YYDKDF (reference sequence). The CDR3 runs 14 residues. V dropped 8 bases and J dropped 2; count of bases not matched to a gene: 5. The CDR3 coding sequence is TGTGCCACCGCCGGGACAGCTAACACCGGGGAGCTGTTTTTT. Translation: CATAGTANTGELFF.

CDR3 sequence: CSASPEAFF. CDR3 coding DNA: TGCAGTGCTAGTCCGGAAGCTTTCTTT. The chain uses TRBV20-1 and TRBJ1-1; D not certain. The CDR3 covers 9 residues. Germline assignment: CDR1 DFQATT and CDR2 SNEGSKA (reference sequence). Between the trimmed V and J ends, which lost 3 bases and 8 bases, there was a span of 4 bases.

The J gene is TRBJ2-4, the V gene TRBV9; TRBD2 is a possible D gene (5 bases). Trimming removed 0 bases at V and 10 bases at J, with 8 bases between. CDR1 is SGDLS, CDR2 YYNGEE, per germline. CDR3 length: 12 amino acids. CDR3 DNA: TGTGCCAGCAGCGTAGGGACGGGAATTCAGTACTTC. Its protein product is CASSVGTGIQYF.

The CDR3 region is CASSVGLEGAMNTEAFF. The CDR3 DNA reads as TGTGCCAGCAGCGTAGGGTTGGAGGGCGCGATGAACACTGAAGCTTTCTTT. J is TRBJ1-1 and V is TRBV9; D is ambiguous. This CDR3 has 17 amino acids. CDR1 and CDR2 from the germline V gene are SGDLS and YYNGEE. Deletions cut 0 bases from V and 0 bases from J, with 15 bases between. The variable domain in full, with the rest retrieved from reference TRBV9 and TRBJ1-1, is DSGVTQTPKHLITATGQRVTLRCSPRSGDLSVYWYQQSLDQGLQFLIQYYNGEERAKGNILERFSAQQFPDLHSELNLSSLELGDSALYFCASSVGLEGAMNTEAFFGQGTRLTVV.

V is TRBV4-1 and J is TRBJ1-2; 8 bases are shared with TRBD1. Germline V lookup: CDR1 MGHRA, CDR2 YSYEKL. The CDR3 covers 15 residues. Losses at the gene ends were 0 bases for V and 4 bases for J; bases not matched to a gene: 4. The CDR3 is CASSQERGQGYGYTF. As DNA, the CDR3 is TGCGCCAGCAGCCAAGAAAGAGGACAGGGCTATGGCTACACCTTC.

The V gene is TRBV5-5, the J gene TRBJ2-7; possibly TRBD1 for D (6 bases). Between the trimmed V and J ends, which lost 4 bases and 2 bases, there was a span of 13 bases. This CDR3 contains 14 residues. The germline CDR1 and CDR2 sequences are SGHKS and YYEKEE (reference sequence). CDR3 protein: CASSTIGGTYEQYF. DNA for the CDR3: TGTGCCAGCAGCACGATAGGGGGAACCTACGAGCAGTACTTC.

The chain links TRBV29-1 to TRBJ1-4; a weak D match, TRBD1 (5 bases). The CDR3 is 13 amino acids. Germline V CDR1 and CDR2: SQVTM, ANQGSEA. V was shortened by 4 bases and J by 3 bases, with 9 bases between the two germline ends. CDR3 residues: CSVGPTANEKLFF. The CDR3 DNA sequence: TGCAGCGTTGGACCGACAGCTAATGAAAAACTGTTTTTT.

The gene calls are TRBV2 and TRBJ1-5; 7 bases match TRBD1. V was clipped by 4 bases and J by 2 bases; unmatched bases: 8. CDR3 length: 16 amino acids. Germline CDR1 reads SNHLY; CDR2 reads FYNNEI. CDR3 region: CASSGPAGTGNQPQHF. The DNA for the CDR3 is TGTGCCAGCAGTGGTCCGGCCGGGACAGGCAATCAGCCCCAGCATTTT. Based on the CDR3 plus reference TRBV2 and TRBJ1-5, the full variable domain is EPEVTQTPSHQVTQMGQEVILRCVPISNHLYFYWYRQILGQKVEFLVSFYNNEISEKSEIFDDQFSVERPDGSNFTLKIRSTKLEDSAMYFCASSGPAGTGNQPQHFGDGTRLSIL.

In its sample, this clone was seen once. The rearrangement joins TRBV15 to TRBJ1-1; 7 positions match TRBD1. Per germline, CDR1 LNHNV and CDR2 YYDKDF (reference sequence). J was trimmed by 8 bases and V by 7 bases; bases with no gene match: 7. The CDR3 covers 12 residues. For the CDR3, the DNA is TGTGCCACCACCCGGGACAGCAGAGAAGCTTTCTTT. It codes for CATTRDSREAFF. Full variable domain (remainder filled in from reference TRBV15 and TRBJ1-1): DAMVIQNPRYQVTQFGKPVTLSCSQTLNHNVMYWYQQKSSQAPKLLFHYYDKDFNNEADTPDNFQSRRPNTSFCFLDIRSPGLGDTAMYLCATTRDSREAFFGQGTRLTVV.